The 32 T cell receptor beta chains given below trace back to one sample, sequenced in a study of blood T cell repertoires in COVID-19. Produced via immunoSEQ multiplex PCR; TCRdb's table is partial and in-frame only. The top ten clones hold about 2.1% of a sample with some 220,000 clones, about four fifths of them seen once. The sequenced sample consisted of peripheral blood. The receptors originated from a woman between 55 and 75 years old with acute or convalescent COVID-19.

The rearrangement joins TRBV27 to TRBJ1-5; 12 nucleotides agree with TRBD1. CDR1 MNHEY and CDR2 SMNVEV come from the germline V gene (reference sequence). CDR3 size: 19 residues. Germline trimming cut 5 bases from V and 7 bases from J; bases unmatched to any gene: 18. The DNA of the CDR3 is TGTGCCAGCAGTCCAACATGGGGGACAGGGGGCCTTCCCTCCCAGCCCCAGCATTTT. Protein: CASSPTWGTGGLPSQPQHF.

J is TRBJ1-2 and V is TRBV4-2, with TRBD1 as a possible D gene (5 bases). Germline V gives CDR1 LGHNA, CDR2 YNFKEQ. The CDR3 has 15 residues. The V end lost 2 bases, the J end lost 7 bases, and 17 bases lay between the germline ends. The CDR3 loop reads CASSQSLQGWSGYTF. The CDR3 DNA is TGTGCCAGCAGCCAATCCCTCCAGGGATGGAGTGGCTACACCTTC.

V and J are TRBV13 and TRBJ2-1, with 8 bases identical to TRBD1. The CDR3 totals 15 residues. Trimming took 3 bases from V and 4 from J; bases not matched to a gene: 5. The germline CDR1 and CDR2 sequences are PRHDT and FYEKMQ (reference sequence). CDR3 DNA sequence: TGTGCCAGCAGCTTCATACAGGGGGAATACAATGAGCAGTTCTTC. Translated, it gives CASSFIQGEYNEQFF.

The chain links TRBV20-1 to TRBJ1-2, with D unresolved. Germline CDR1 and CDR2: DFQATT and SNEGSKA (reference sequence). Deletions cut 3 bases from V and 6 bases from J, with 11 bases between. This CDR3 comprises 12 residues. Here the CDR3 DNA reads TGCAGTGCTAGTGAGTGGCTTGATGGCTACACCTTC. It specifies CSASEWLDGYTF.

The chain combines TRBV6-5 with TRBJ2-7; weak D call: TRBD2 (5 bases). Trimming stripped 7 bases from V and 7 bases from J, with 14 bases between. The V gene's germline CDR1 is MNHEY and CDR2 SVGAGI. The CDR3 loop spans 12 amino acids. In nucleotides, the CDR3 is TGTGCCAGCACTAACGGGGTGTATGAGCAGTACTTC. Amino acid sequence: CASTNGVYEQYF.

The chain joins TRBV7-9 to TRBJ2-7; 10 nucleotides match TRBD1. V lost 2 bases and J lost 3; bases outside the gene matches: 7. CDR1 SEHNR and CDR2 FQNEAQ come from the germline V gene (reference sequence). There are 16 residues in the CDR3. The CDR3 reads CASSLPWTGGSYEQYF. CDR3 nucleotides: TGTGCCAGCAGCTTACCTTGGACAGGGGGAAGCTACGAGCAGTACTTC.

This sequence joins TRBV19 and TRBJ1-5, with TRBD1 identical over 9 bases. The germline V gene encodes CDR1 LNHDA and CDR2 SQIVND (reference sequence). The CDR3 spans 14 residues. V lost 9 bases, J lost 3 bases, and 6 bases stayed unmatched. CDR3 residues: CASQRTGDNQPQHF. DNA of the CDR3: TGTGCCAGCCAACGGACAGGGGACAATCAGCCCCAGCATTTT.

The chain recombines TRBV19 with TRBJ2-1, with TRBD1 matching 9 bases. The CDR3 sequence is 14 residues long. J gave up 7 bases and V 5 bases, and 6 bases lay outside the gene matches. From germline, CDR1 is LNHDA and CDR2 SQIVND (reference sequence). CDR3 coding DNA: TGTGCCAGTAGTTTGACAGGGGGAGGAAATGAGCAGTTCTTC. This codes for CASSLTGGGNEQFF.

This clone was observed a handful of times. The chain joins TRBV6-2 or TRBV6-3 to TRBJ2-5; 7 positions match TRBD2. J gave up 4 bases and V 4 bases, and 12 bases lay outside the gene matches. The CDR3 contains 16 residues. CDR1 MNHEY and CDR2 SVGEGT come from the germline V gene. CDR3 protein: CASSSARGGRLETQYF. The CDR3 nucleotides read TGTGCCAGCAGTTCCGCCCGGGGAGGGCGTTTAGAGACCCAGTACTTC.

V is TRBV11-2 and J is TRBJ2-3; 11 bases agree with TRBD1. The CDR3 is made up of 15 amino acids. Looked up from germline, CDR1 is SGHAT and CDR2 is FQNNGV. The trim removed 5 bases at V and 5 bases at J, leaving 6 bases unmatched. CDR3 protein: CASSPGQGARDTQYF. DNA for the CDR3: TGTGCCAGCAGCCCCGGACAGGGGGCGAGAGATACGCAGTATTTT.

The chain couples TRBV14 to TRBJ1-2, with 9 bases that match TRBD1. With 1 base clipped from V and 3 bases from J, the junction kept 3 bases outside the gene matches. CDR1 is SGHDN, CDR2 FVKESK, per germline. This CDR3 contains 15 residues. The CDR3 is CASSQVQGADYGYTF. In nucleotides, the CDR3 is TGTGCCAGCAGCCAAGTACAGGGGGCGGACTATGGCTACACCTTC.

V usage is TRBV25-1 and J usage is TRBJ1-2; no clear D. V was clipped by 4 bases and J by 4 bases, with 7 bases between them. In germline, CDR1 is MGHDK, CDR2 SYGVNS. The CDR3 covers 12 residues. CDR3 amino acids: CASSGASYGYTF. CDR3 DNA: TGTGCCAGCAGTGGGGCAAGCTATGGCTACACCTTC.

The V and J genes are TRBV2 and TRBJ1-1; D not resolved. Trimming took 5 bases from V and 2 from J, leaving 6 bases between them. The CDR3 consists of 12 residues. Germline lookup yields CDR1 SNHLY and CDR2 FYNNEI. CDR3 nucleotides: TGTGCCAGCAGTATATTTAACACTGAAGCTTTCTTT. This translates into CASSIFNTEAFF.

The chain couples TRBV2 to TRBJ1-1, with 7 bases lining up with TRBD1. V lost 3 bases, J lost 2 bases, and 6 bases stayed unmatched. Germline V gene data show CDR1 as SNHLY and CDR2 as FYNNEI. The CDR3 spans 15 residues. For the CDR3, the DNA is TGTGCCAGCAGTGACGTTAAGGGGGCAAACACTGAAGCTTTCTTT. Its translation is CASSDVKGANTEAFF.

As to this clone: Other DNA variants within this sample encode the same CDR3. The V and J genes are TRBV28 and TRBJ1-5, with D perhaps TRBD1 (5 bases). The CDR3 has 13 residues. Germline V gene data show CDR1 as MDHEN and CDR2 as SYDVKM. Trimming shortened V by 6 bases and J by 6 bases, and 12 bases separated the two germline ends. The CDR3 region has the DNA TGTGCCAGCAGAACAGGCGGCGGTCAGCCCCAGCATTTT. It encodes CASRTGGGQPQHF.

The table lists this clone with a few counts. J is TRBJ1-5 and V is TRBV15, with 7 bases matching TRBD1. The CDR3 runs to 15 residues. V shed 8 bases, J shed 0 bases, and the junction held 7 bases outside the gene matches. Germline-derived CDR1 and CDR2 are LNHNV and YYDKDF (reference sequence). CDR3 coding DNA: TGTGCCACCCAAGACAGGGTATCTAGCAATCAGCCCCAGCATTTT. This gives the protein CATQDRVSSNQPQHF.

The chain is built from TRBV30 and TRBJ2-3; TRBD2 agrees at 8 bases. The CDR3 has 13 amino acids. With 2 bases clipped from V and 5 bases from J, the junction kept 3 bases outside the gene matches. The germline gives CDR1 GTSNPN, CDR2 SVGIG (reference sequence). The CDR3 DNA reads TGTGCCTGGAGTTCCGGGAGGGGAGATACGCAGTATTTT. This encodes CAWSSGRGDTQYF.

As concerns this clone: The sample contains more than one DNA sequence encoding this CDR3. The rearrangement uses TRBV5-1 and TRBJ1-1; 7 positions agree with TRBD1. The CDR3 length is 15 residues. The ends lost 0 bases at V and 0 bases at J; junction bases unmatched: 2. Germline V gives CDR1 SGHRS, CDR2 YFSETQ. The CDR3 sequence: CASSLGGTVNTEAFF. The CDR3 DNA reads as TGCGCCAGCAGCTTGGGTGGGACAGTGAACACTGAAGCTTTCTTT.

V and J are TRBV13 and TRBJ2-2; D is unclear. The CDR3 extends over 14 amino acids. CDR1 is PRHDT, CDR2 FYEKMQ, per germline (reference sequence). Trimming left V 0 bases short and J 1 base short, with 3 bases between. The DNA for the CDR3 is TGTGCCAGCAGCTTAGGCCAGAACACCGGGGAGCTGTTTTTT. Amino acids: CASSLGQNTGELFF.

This chain links TRBV6-6 with TRBJ2-7; possible D gene TRBD1, 6 bases. The ends were cut back, 6 bases at V and 0 bases at J, with 15 bases in the middle. CDR3 size: 15 residues. In germline, CDR1 is MNHNY, CDR2 SVGAGI (reference sequence). The CDR3 region is CASRPDRRSSYEQYF. The DNA of the CDR3 is TGTGCCAGCAGACCTGACAGGCGCAGCTCCTACGAGCAGTACTTC.

This chain uses TRBV2 with TRBJ1-2; D unclear. The length of the CDR3 is 15 residues. Trimming shortened V by 1 base and J by 0 bases, and 9 bases separated the two germline ends. Germline V CDR1 and CDR2: SNHLY, FYNNEI. The CDR3 protein is CASSEVYNANYGYTF. The DNA for the CDR3 is TGTGCCAGCAGTGAAGTATACAACGCTAACTATGGCTACACCTTC.

This chain uses TRBV7-3 with TRBJ2-5; TRBD1 might be the D (5 bases). CDR1 and CDR2 (germline): SGHTA, FQGTGA. Between the trimmed V and J ends, which lost 4 bases and 5 bases, there was a span of 11 bases. The CDR3 runs 13 residues. Written as DNA, the CDR3 is TGTGCCAGCAGCTCTGGGGCGCGGGAGACCCAGTACTTC. Protein sequence: CASSSGARETQYF.

The chain has TRBV4-2 and TRBJ2-1; 7 nucleotides align to TRBD2. Germline CDR1 LGHNA, CDR2 YNFKEQ. With V trimmed by 1 base and J by 6 bases, 6 bases remained unmatched. The CDR3 sequence is 15 residues long. The CDR3 DNA sequence: TGTGCCAGCAGCCAAGTAGGGCTAGCGGCCAATGAGCAGTTCTTC. Amino acids: CASSQVGLAANEQFF.

The chain couples TRBV27 to TRBJ1-1; TRBD1 matches at 7 bases. CDR1 and CDR2 (germline): MNHEY, SMNVEV (reference sequence). Trimming removed 6 bases from V and 6 bases from J; junction bases left unmatched: 10. The CDR3 spans 14 residues. CDR3 sequence: CASRSGTVSAEAFF. The CDR3 nucleotides are TGTGCCAGCAGATCGGGGACAGTTTCGGCTGAAGCTTTCTTT.

The genes are TRBV11-2 and TRBJ2-7, with 7 bases identical to TRBD2. This CDR3 has 16 amino acids. Trimming removed 5 bases from V and 1 base from J; junction bases left unmatched: 11. Germline CDR1 and CDR2: SGHAT and FQNNGV. CDR3 region: CASSPRWLAVSYEQYF. CDR3 sequence (DNA): TGTGCCAGCAGCCCAAGGTGGCTAGCGGTTTCCTACGAGCAGTACTTC.

J is TRBJ1-2 and V is TRBV3-1 (or the pseudogene TRBV3-2); D is uncertain. Germline V gene sequence: CDR1 LGHDT, CDR2 YNNKEL (reference sequence). CDR3 length: 15 amino acids. Trimming took off 1 base at V and 5 bases at J, with 14 bases between the two ends. CDR3 nucleotides: TGTGCCAGCAGCCAAGGCCAGGATTCCACATATGGCTACACCTTC. Translating it yields CASSQGQDSTYGYTF.

This chain links TRBV6-2 or TRBV6-3 with TRBJ2-5; D is possibly TRBD1 (5 bases). The germline V gene encodes CDR1 MNHEY and CDR2 SVGEGT. CDR3 length: 15 residues. V was trimmed by 2 bases and J by 5 bases, leaving 15 bases between them. Written as DNA, the CDR3 is TGTGCCAGCAGTTACGGTGGCCAATCAGGGGAGACCCAGTACTTC. Protein product: CASSYGGQSGETQYF.

The gene calls are TRBV30 and TRBJ2-7; TRBD1 matches at 7 bases. Germline V lookup: CDR1 GTSNPN, CDR2 SVGIG (reference sequence). Unmatched junction bases numbered 6, after V lost 2 bases and J lost 5 bases. CDR3 length equals 13 residues. Here the CDR3 DNA reads TGTGCCTGGAGTAAAGACAGGGTCCACGAGCAGTACTTC. This codes for CAWSKDRVHEQYF.

The chain joins TRBV29-1 to TRBJ2-5; a weak D match, TRBD1 (7 bases). Deletions cut 4 bases from V and 2 bases from J, with 14 bases between. CDR3 length: 14 amino acids. Per the germline V gene, CDR1 is SQVTM and CDR2 is ANQGSEA. This chain's CDR3 is CSVGAGGRQETQYF. The CDR3 region has the DNA TGCAGCGTTGGGGCAGGGGGGAGGCAAGAGACCCAGTACTTC.

This clone was seen only a few times. The chain recombines TRBV7-2 with TRBJ2-4, with D possibly TRBD1 on 6 matching bases. CDR1 and CDR2 from the germline V gene are SGHTA and FQGNSA. The CDR3 spans 14 residues. With 5 bases removed from V and 3 bases from J, the gap between germline ends came to 11 bases. The CDR3 loop reads CASSQTTGKNIQYF. CDR3 coding DNA: TGTGCCAGCAGCCAAACGACAGGCAAAAACATTCAGTACTTC.

In its sample, this clone was seen a few times. This rearrangement joins TRBV9 to TRBJ1-4; D remains ambiguous. V was shortened by 0 bases and J by 4 bases, with 10 bases between the two germline ends. The CDR3 spans 15 residues. The germline gives CDR1 SGDLS, CDR2 YYNGEE. This chain's CDR3 is CASSVGVGVNEKLFF. Here the CDR3 DNA reads TGTGCCAGCAGCGTAGGAGTCGGAGTTAATGAAAAACTGTTTTTT.

The chain joins TRBV28 to TRBJ1-4, with TRBD1 matching over 9 bases. Trimming took 5 bases from V and 0 from J; bases not matched to a gene: 7. Germline V gene data show CDR1 as MDHEN and CDR2 as SYDVKM. The CDR3 is made up of 17 amino acids. CDR3 nucleotide sequence: TGTGCCAGCAGTCCGGGGACAGGGTTTGCAACTAATGAAAAACTGTTTTTT. Its protein product is CASSPGTGFATNEKLFF.